The clone carrying this T cell receptor (beta chain) was detected only a few times. The ends were cut back, 1 base at V and 6 bases at J, with 21 bases in the middle. CDR1 is MGHRA, CDR2 YSYEKL, per germline. The CDR3 has 18 residues. The entry originates in a study of T-cell memory formation after mild COVID-19. MiXCR was run by TCRdb on the 5' RACE reads, yielding one entry per CDR3 protein. Here the sample spans a few hundred thousand distinct CDR3 sequences, roughly a fifth being singletons. Material for sequencing was PBMCs or a T cell subset sorted from them (not recorded which). This TCR was recovered from a man younger than 30 who had mild COVID-19 (a few samples of this study predate the infection). Cell type and time point are not known. The V call is TRBV4-1, the J call TRBJ1-4; maybe TRBD1 (6 bases). As DNA, the CDR3 is TGCGCCAGCAGCCAAGCCCCTAGGGGGACCCCTAAGGATGAAAAACTGTTTTTT. As protein: CASSQAPRGTPKDEKLFF.